The clone carrying this TCR beta chain was counted a single time. This sample was taken from a study of blood T cell repertoires in COVID-19. In the study overall: Whether acute or convalescent, the COVID-19 samples came from the United States, Italy and Spain. T cells, B-cell-depleted T cells, or PBMCs supplied cDNA or gDNA.

In the original processing: Using reference gene primer amplification, nucleated cell counts were estimated. The method was immunoSEQ multiplex PCR; TCRdb's version includes in-frame clones alone and lacks a portion of them. V and J calls and clone size are as listed in that table; D and trimming were resolved from the DNA. The sample comprises about 74,000 clones, about 91% of which are singletons, and about 7% rests with the top ten. Sequencing used peripheral blood. The origin of this receptor is a woman of 80 years or more with acute or convalescent COVID-19.

The chain's CDR3 is CASSITGALNTEAFF. The CDR3 region has the DNA TGTGCCAGCAGCATAACAGGGGCCCTGAACACTGAAGCTTTCTTT. The gene calls are TRBV7-2 and TRBJ1-1, with 7 nucleotides matching TRBD1. There are 15 residues in the CDR3. With 5 bases clipped from V and 0 bases from J, the junction kept 6 bases outside the gene matches. CDR1 SGHTA and CDR2 FQGNSA come from the germline V gene.